This note documents a single TCR beta chain sequence. Its cognate antigen is unknown. The repertoire was sequenced with immunoSEQ multiplex PCR; TCRdb's copy has only in-frame clones and lacks some. In the table there are 4,000 to 4,500 clones, approximately 90% of which are singletons. This record comes from a study of brain metastases from non-small cell lung cancer. The CDR3 contains 15 residues. V was shortened by 2 bases and J by 0 bases, with 11 bases between the two germline ends. Germline-derived CDR1 and CDR2 are SGHNT and YYREEE (reference sequence). General study points: Fewer infiltrating T cells were found in brain metastases than primaries.

This TCR derives from a donor at least 40 years old with non-small cell lung cancer. The chain links TRBV5-4 to TRBJ1-1; D uncertain. The sample was primary lung tumor tissue. CDR3 sequence (DNA): TGTGCCAGCAGCTTCTCCGGGCAAATGAACACTGAAGCTTTCTTT. Residues: CASSFSGQMNTEAFF.